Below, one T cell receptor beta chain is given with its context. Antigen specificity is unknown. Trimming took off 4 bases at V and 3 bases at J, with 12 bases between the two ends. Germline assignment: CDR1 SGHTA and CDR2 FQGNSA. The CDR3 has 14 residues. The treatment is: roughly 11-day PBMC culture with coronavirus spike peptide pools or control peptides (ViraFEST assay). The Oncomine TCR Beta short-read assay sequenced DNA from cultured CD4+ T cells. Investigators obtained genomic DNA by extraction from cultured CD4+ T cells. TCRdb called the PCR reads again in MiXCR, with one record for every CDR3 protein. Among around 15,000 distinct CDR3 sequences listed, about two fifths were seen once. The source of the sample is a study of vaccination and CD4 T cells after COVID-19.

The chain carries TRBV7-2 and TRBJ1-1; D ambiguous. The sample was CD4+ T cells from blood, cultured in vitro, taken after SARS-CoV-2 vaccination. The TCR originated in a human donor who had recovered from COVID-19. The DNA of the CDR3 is TGTGCCAGCAGCTGGACGCCCGGGGACACTGAAGCTTTCTTT. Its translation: CASSWTPGDTEAFF.